This T cell receptor (beta chain) stems from a study of CD8 T cells in Susac syndrome. Study details: Susac syndrome patients were untreated, on corticosteroids with some adding intravenous immunoglobulin, or on intravenous immunoglobulin only.

Study-wide results and limits: The number of Susac-specific public clones found was approximately 17 in total CD8+ repertoires and four or five in CD8+ TEMRA repertoires.

In regard to this clonotype: Its cognate antigen is unknown.

V lost 6 bases and J lost 7, with 19 bases in between. The CDR3 spans 15 residues. Germline CDR1 LGHNT, CDR2 FRNRAP. Random hexamers were used to reverse transcribe the RNA input (about 0.45 to 1 ug). Amplification of TCR beta CDR3 by immunoSEQ multiplex PCR spanned 54 Vbeta and 13 Jbeta. TCRdb re-called the immunoSEQ multiplex PCR reads with MiXCR, one entry per CDR3 protein. The profile covers some 130,000 distinct CDR3 sequences, with around 95% appearing a single time and roughly 0.2% taken by the ten largest. The receptor was derived from a human donor with Susac syndrome. The sample was CD8+ T cells from PBMCs. The rearrangement uses TRBV12-5 and TRBJ2-1; the D gene is possibly TRBD2 (6 bases). CDR3 nucleotide sequence: TGTGCTAGTGGGGCTAGCGAGGTCGATAGGAATGAGCAGTTCTTC. Its protein is CASGASEVDRNEQFF. Variable domain in full (rest from reference TRBV12-5 and TRBJ2-1): DARVTQTPRHKVTEMGQEVTMRCQPILGHNTVFWYRQTMMQGLELLAYFRNRAPLDDSGMPKDRFSAEMPDATLATLKIQPSEPRDSAVYFCASGASEVDRNEQFFGPGTRLTVL.